This passage covers 10 T cell receptor beta chains from one sample sequenced in a study of breast tumors, draining lymph nodes, adjacent tissues (dated by TCRdb to 2016 to 2017). To prepare the library, multiplex PCR was applied. Sequenced using an Illumina HiSeq 2000. Through fastp at Q25 and MiXCR, TCRdb rebuilt clones from the public reads, retaining in-frame beta chains. Each record represents a unique CDR3 protein, reported with the most common genes and DNA among its rows. For this sample the table gives about 200,000 distinct CDR3 sequences, of which 31% were detected only once. Of the sample, 4% to 5.5% falls within the top ten clones. The axillary draining lymph nodes of breast cancer patients were the source of the lymph node samples. Specimen: axillary lymph node tissue. The receptors come from a female donor with breast cancer. Some clones in this sample may be carry-over from other donors' samples.

This clonotype was seen many times. The rearrangement joins TRBV5-1 to TRBJ2-2; 10 bases are a match to TRBD1. The CDR3 runs to 16 residues. With V trimmed by 4 bases and J by 2 bases, 5 bases remained unmatched. The germline V gene has CDR1 SGHRS and CDR2 YFSETQ. The DNA for the CDR3 is TGCGCCAGCAGCGCCGGGACAGGGGAAAACACCGGGGAGCTGTTTTTT. It encodes CASSAGTGENTGELFF. The whole variable domain, filled in from reference TRBV5-1 and TRBJ2-2, reads KAGVTQTPRYLIKTRGQQVTLSCSPISGHRSVSWYQQTPGQGLQFLFEYFSETQRNKGNFPGRFSGRQFSNSRSEMNVSTLELGDSALYLCASSAGTGENTGELFFGEGSRLTVL.

As to this clonotype: Just one base apart from a much larger clone, this may be a read error. The chain links TRBV18 to TRBJ1-5; D call uncertain. The germline V gene encodes CDR1 KGHSH and CDR2 LQKENI. The CDR3 sequence is 12 residues long. Trimming removed 6 bases at V and 1 base at J, with 4 bases between. The CDR3 spells CASSRSNQPQHF. The CDR3 bases are TGTGCCAGCTCCCGCAGCAATCAGCCCCAGCATTTT. The complete variable domain, with remaining parts taken from reference TRBV18 and TRBJ1-5, reads NAGVMQNPRHLVRRRGQEARLRCSPMKGHSHVYWYRQLPEEGLKFMVYLQKENIIDESGMPKERFSAEFPKEGPSILRIQQVVRGDSAAYFCASSRSNQPQHFGDGTRLSIL.

The chain couples TRBV20-1 to TRBJ2-2; D may be TRBD2 (5 bases). Germline loops: CDR1 DFQATT, CDR2 SNEGSKA (reference sequence). There are 12 residues in the CDR3. DNA for the CDR3: TGCAGCACTAGAGATTTAAACGGGGAGCTGTTTTTT. It yields the protein CSTRDLNGELFF.

Many counts were recorded for this clonotype. J is TRBJ2-1 and V is TRBV29-1; a weak D match, TRBD1 (6 bases). The germline gives CDR1 SQVTM, CDR2 ANQGSEA. The CDR3 totals 14 residues. Between the trimmed V and J ends, which lost 4 bases and 10 bases, there was a span of 20 bases. The CDR3 nucleotides read TGCAGCGTTGTCCGGGACACCACGCAATGGGAGCAGTTCTTC. Its translation is CSVVRDTTQWEQFF.

This clonotype was detected many times. This chain links TRBV20-1 with TRBJ1-5; D is ambiguous. This CDR3 has 13 amino acids. Looked up from germline, CDR1 is DFQATT and CDR2 is SNEGSKA (reference sequence). V lost 2 bases and J lost 4, with 9 bases in between. The CDR3: CSARSSPNQPQHF. DNA of the CDR3: TGCAGTGCTAGAAGTAGCCCTAATCAGCCCCAGCATTTT.

This clonotype was seen many times. The V and J genes are TRBV10-3 and TRBJ1-5, with D unresolved. V was cut by 2 bases and J by 1 base, with 6 bases left in between. The germline V gene has CDR1 ENHRY and CDR2 SYGVKD. The CDR3 is 14 residues long. The CDR3 spells CAISEGGSNQPQHF. CDR3 sequence (DNA): TGTGCCATCAGTGAGGGAGGGAGCAATCAGCCCCAGCATTTT.

The V and J genes are TRBV2 and TRBJ2-2; TRBD2 agrees at 9 bases. V gave up 3 bases and J gave up 6 bases; unmatched junction bases: 2. This CDR3 comprises 14 residues. Germline lookup yields CDR1 SNHLY and CDR2 FYNNEI. CDR3 DNA sequence: TGTGCCAGCAGTGATGGCGGGGGGGCCGGGGAGCTGTTTTTT. The encoded protein is CASSDGGGAGELFF.

Many counts were recorded for this clonotype. The gene calls are TRBV7-3 and TRBJ2-3; TRBD2 agrees at 12 bases. The V gene's germline CDR1 is SGHTA and CDR2 FQGTGA. The CDR3 length is 16 residues. Losses at the gene ends were 5 bases for V and 5 bases for J; bases not matched to a gene: 8. CDR3: CASSATTSGGGDTQYF. DNA for the CDR3: TGTGCCAGCAGCGCTACGACTAGCGGGGGAGGAGATACGCAGTATTTT.

Details on this clonotype: A read error is possible here, since a much larger clone lies one base away. V gene TRBV14 combines with J gene TRBJ2-7, with D unclear. The germline CDR1 and CDR2 sequences are SGHDN and FVKESK. The CDR3 loop spans 16 amino acids. The CDR3 sequence is CASSQVLGQSSYAQYF. DNA for the CDR3: TGTGCCAGCAGCCAAGTCCTTGGGCAGAGCTCCTACGCGCAGTACTTC.

This clonotype was counted ten times or more. The gene calls are TRBV5-1 and TRBJ2-1, with 10 bases aligning to TRBD2. The length of the CDR3 is 15 residues. Germline loops: CDR1 SGHRS, CDR2 YFSETQ. Trimming took 4 bases from V and 4 from J; bases not matched to a gene: 5. CDR3 bases: TGCGCCAGCAGCACCACACTAGCGGGGTACAATGAGCAGTTCTTC. Translating it yields CASSTTLAGYNEQFF.